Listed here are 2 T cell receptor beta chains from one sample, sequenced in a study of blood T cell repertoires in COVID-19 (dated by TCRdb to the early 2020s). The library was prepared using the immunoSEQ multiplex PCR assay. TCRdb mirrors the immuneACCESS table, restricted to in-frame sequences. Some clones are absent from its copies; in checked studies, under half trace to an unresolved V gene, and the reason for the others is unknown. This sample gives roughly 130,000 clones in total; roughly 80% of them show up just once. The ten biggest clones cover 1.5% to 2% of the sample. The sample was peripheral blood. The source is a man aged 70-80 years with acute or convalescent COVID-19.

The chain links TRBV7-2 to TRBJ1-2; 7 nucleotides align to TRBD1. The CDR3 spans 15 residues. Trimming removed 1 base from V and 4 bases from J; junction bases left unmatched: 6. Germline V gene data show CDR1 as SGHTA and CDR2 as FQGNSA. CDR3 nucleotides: TGTGCCAGCAGCTTAGAAAGGGGGCCCCCCTATGGCTACACCTTC. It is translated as CASSLERGPPYGYTF.

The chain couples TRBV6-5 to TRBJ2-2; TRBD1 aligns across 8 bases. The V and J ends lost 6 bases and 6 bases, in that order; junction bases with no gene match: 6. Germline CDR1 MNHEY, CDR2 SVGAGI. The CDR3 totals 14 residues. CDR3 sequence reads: CASREDRASGELFF. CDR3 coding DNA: TGTGCCAGCAGAGAGGACAGGGCTTCCGGGGAGCTGTTTTTT.